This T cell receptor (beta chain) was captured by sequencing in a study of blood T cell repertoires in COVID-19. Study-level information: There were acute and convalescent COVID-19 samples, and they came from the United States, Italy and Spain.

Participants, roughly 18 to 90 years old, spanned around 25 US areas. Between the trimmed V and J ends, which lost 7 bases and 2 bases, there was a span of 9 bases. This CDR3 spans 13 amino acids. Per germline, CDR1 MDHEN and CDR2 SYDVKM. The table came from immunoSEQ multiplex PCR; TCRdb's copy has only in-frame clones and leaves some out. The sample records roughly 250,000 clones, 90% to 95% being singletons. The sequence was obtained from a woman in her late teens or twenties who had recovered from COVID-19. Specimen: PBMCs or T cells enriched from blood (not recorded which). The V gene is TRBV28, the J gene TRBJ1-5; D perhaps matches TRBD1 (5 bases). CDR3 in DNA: TGTGCCAGCACGTCACAGGGCAATCAGCCCCAGCATTTT. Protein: CASTSQGNQPQHF.